The 20 T cell receptor beta chains in this list originate from one sample, sequenced in a study of T cells expressing NK-cell markers. Reprocessing the 5' RACE reads, TCRdb reports a single entry for every CDR3 protein and omits DNA. This repertoire includes roughly 350,000 distinct CDR3 sequences. Sequencing used blood T cells: a sorted CD56 or NKG2C T cell subset, CD4+ or CD8+ T cells, or bulk PBMC T cells (not recorded which). The receptors originated from a man aged 18 to 69 in good health.

J is TRBJ2-3 and V is TRBV29-1; TCRdb proposes TRBD1, but this gene call is untestable without DNA. There are 14 residues in the CDR3. Germline assignment: CDR1 SQVTM and CDR2 ANQGSEA. This CDR3 reads CSVVAGDNTDTQYF.

V gene TRBV11-3 combines with J gene TRBJ2-2. Germline values: CDR1 SGHNT, CDR2 YENEEA. The CDR3 length is 13 residues. CDR3 in amino acids: CASSPSSTGELFF.

The rearrangement uses TRBV5-1 and TRBJ2-5; TCRdb outputs TRBD1, but without DNA this stays unchecked. The CDR3 has 15 residues. CDR1 SGHRS and CDR2 YFSETQ come from the germline V gene. CDR3: CASSYTGTHQETQYF.

This sequence joins TRBV20-1 and TRBJ2-1. Looked up from germline, CDR1 is DFQATT and CDR2 is SNEGSKA (reference sequence). The CDR3 length is 13 residues. CDR3 residues: CSAGAGSYNEQFF.

V is TRBV12-3 or TRBV12-4 and J is TRBJ1-4; TCRdb's D call of TRBD1 is untestable without DNA. The CDR3 runs 15 residues. The CDR3 sequence is CASSPGQGVSEKLFF.

V gene TRBV5-1 combines with J gene TRBJ2-3. Germline loops: CDR1 SGHRS, CDR2 YFSETQ. The CDR3 spans 12 residues. The chain's CDR3 is CASSLPTDTQYF.

The V call is TRBV7-2, the J call TRBJ1-5. Germline loops: CDR1 SGHTA, CDR2 FQGNSA. This CDR3 has 13 residues. CDR3 region: CASSTPMAQPQHF.

The gene calls are TRBV5-6 and TRBJ1-4; the TCRdb D gene call, TRBD1, has no DNA to confirm it. The V gene's germline CDR1 is SGHDT and CDR2 YYEEEE. This CDR3 is 14 amino acids long. CDR3 loop: CASSTGSLNEKLFF. Full variable domain (remainder filled in from reference TRBV5-6 and TRBJ1-4): DAGVTQSPTHLIKTRGQQVTLRCSPKSGHDTVSWYQQALGQGPQFIFQYYEEEERQRGNFPDRFSGHQFPNYSSELNVNALLLGDSALYLCASSTGSLNEKLFFGSGTQLSVL.

This rearrangement joins TRBV3-1 to TRBJ2-3; TCRdb gives TRBD1 as the D gene, but with no DNA this cannot be confirmed. Germline loops: CDR1 LGHDT, CDR2 YNNKEL (reference sequence). The CDR3 runs 16 residues. CDR3 residues: CASSLLKGALQDTQYF.

CDR3 residues: CASSYFGPTSGGANEQFF. The V call is TRBV6-2 or TRBV6-3, the J call TRBJ2-1; TCRdb returns TRBD2, unconfirmable since there is no DNA. Germline CDR1 reads MNHEY; CDR2 reads SVGEGT. This CDR3 has 18 residues.

The rearrangement uses TRBV20-1 and TRBJ2-3; with no DNA, the TCRdb D assignment of TRBD1 cannot be verified. The CDR3 runs to 16 residues. Germline V gene data show CDR1 as DFQATT and CDR2 as SNEGSKA (reference sequence). CDR3 amino acids: CSARDGAGATPDTQYF.

The V call is TRBV19, the J call TRBJ2-7. CDR1 LNHDA and CDR2 SQIVND come from the germline V gene (reference sequence). This CDR3 is 14 amino acids long. CDR3 sequence reads: CASSVNEGLYEQYF.

V usage is TRBV7-2 and J usage is TRBJ1-1; the D gene TCRdb calls, TRBD1, cannot be checked with no DNA. The V gene's germline CDR1 is SGHTA and CDR2 FQGNSA. The CDR3 runs to 14 residues. This chain's CDR3 is CASSFGAGNTEAFF.

The chain joins TRBV19 to TRBJ2-3; the TCRdb call, TRBD1, lacks DNA for checking. Germline CDR1 LNHDA, CDR2 SQIVND (reference sequence). This CDR3 has 13 residues. The CDR3 reads CASSGTERGTQYF.

The chain joins TRBV7-9 to TRBJ2-7; TCRdb reports TRBD1, a call that lacks DNA to check it against. Per the germline V gene, CDR1 is SEHNR and CDR2 is FQNEAQ (reference sequence). The length of the CDR3 is 14 residues. The chain's CDR3 is CASRKGQGVHEQYF. Combining the CDR3 with reference TRBV7-9 and TRBJ2-7 gives the whole variable domain DTGVSQNPRHKITKRGQNVTFRCDPISEHNRLYWYRQTLGQGPEFLTYFQNEAQLEKSRLLSDRFSAERPKGSFSTLEIQRTEQGDSAMYLCASRKGQGVHEQYFGPGTRLTVT.

The chain employs TRBV2 and TRBJ2-7; TCRdb lists TRBD2, though no DNA is available to test this call. Germline V gene sequence: CDR1 SNHLY, CDR2 FYNNEI. This CDR3 spans 14 amino acids. CDR3 in amino acids: CASHGLTRSYEQYF.

J is TRBJ2-1 and V is TRBV3-1; TCRdb gives TRBD1 as the D gene, but with no DNA this cannot be confirmed. CDR1 LGHDT and CDR2 YNNKEL come from the germline V gene (reference sequence). The CDR3 is made up of 17 amino acids. The CDR3 loop is CASSRSLGQGSYNEQFF.

The chain links TRBV27 to TRBJ2-5; TCRdb's D call, TRBD1, is unchecked because there is no DNA. The CDR3 extends over 13 amino acids. Germline V CDR1 and CDR2: MNHEY, SMNVEV (reference sequence). The CDR3 reads CASRRGGRETQYF.

The chain combines TRBV4-1 with TRBJ2-5; TCRdb outputs TRBD1, but without DNA this stays unchecked. The germline CDR1 and CDR2 sequences are MGHRA and YSYEKL. The CDR3 is 14 amino acids. This CDR3 reads CASSQGDRKETQYF.

The rearrangement joins TRBV5-1 to TRBJ2-7; as DNA is missing, the TRBD2 call by TCRdb cannot be tested. Looked up from germline, CDR1 is SGHRS and CDR2 is YFSETQ. This CDR3 contains 14 residues. Here the CDR3 reads CASGARPDRYEQYF.